Presented here are 16 T cell receptor beta chains from one specimen sequenced in a study of T cell responses to AZD1222 COVID-19 vaccine. The protocol was immunoSEQ multiplex PCR, while the TCRdb copy is restricted to in-frame clones and leaves out a portion. Of over 100,000 clones listed, around 81% are singletons. The source material was peripheral blood, sampled on day 0 of AZD1222 vaccination. The receptors here all came from an adult in good health.

This rearrangement joins TRBV3-1 (or the pseudogene TRBV3-2) to TRBJ1-4; the D is unclear. This CDR3 has 11 amino acids. Germline lookup yields CDR1 LGHDT and CDR2 YNNKEL (reference sequence). V lost 6 bases and J 10 bases, leaving 9 bases between the germline ends. This chain's CDR3 is CASSLDAKLFF. Here the CDR3 DNA reads TGTGCCAGCAGTCTAGACGCAAAACTGTTTTTT.

This sequence joins TRBV4-2 and TRBJ1-5, with a tentative D call TRBD1 (6 bases). The CDR3 runs to 16 residues. Trimming shortened V by 0 bases and J by 3 bases, and 12 bases separated the two germline ends. Germline loops: CDR1 LGHNA, CDR2 YNFKEQ. The CDR3 bases are TGTGCCAGCAGCCAAGATGGGGGCAGGAACAATCAGCCCCAGCATTTT. This codes for CASSQDGGRNNQPQHF.

This clone was observed a single time. V gene TRBV4-1 combines with J gene TRBJ1-4; maybe TRBD1 (5 bases). With 1 base removed from V and 15 bases from J, the gap between germline ends came to 15 bases. Germline V gene sequence: CDR1 MGHRA, CDR2 YSYEKL. The CDR3 sequence is 13 residues long. The CDR3 bases are TGCGCCAGCAGCCAAGCGGGGGGAGGGCTGGTGTTTTTT. Its protein product is CASSQAGGGLVFF.

Note on this clone: The junction differs from germline at one of its ends, possibly a read error. The V gene is TRBV7-7, the J gene TRBJ2-5; unclear D gene. This CDR3 is built from 15 residues. Germline V CDR1 and CDR2: SSHAT, FNYEAQ (reference sequence). The CDR3 here is CASSPSFVNQETQYF. CDR3 coding DNA: TGTGCTAGCAGCCCAAGTTTTGTAAACCAAGAGACCCAGTACTTC.

This chain joins TRBV18 and TRBJ1-4; tentative D call: TRBD1 (5 bases). The V end was cut by 3 bases, the J end by 7 bases, with 18 bases between. Germline CDR1 reads KGHSH; CDR2 reads LQKENI. This CDR3 is 16 amino acids long. CDR3 region: CASSPYLRDQGEKLFF. The CDR3 DNA sequence: TGTGCCAGCTCACCGTACCTCAGGGATCAGGGTGAAAAACTGTTTTTT.

V usage is TRBV6-5 and J usage is TRBJ1-1, with a weak D call TRBD1 (6 bases). The V gene lost 2 bases and the J gene lost 4 bases, with 8 bases spanning the gap. The V gene's germline CDR1 is MNHEY and CDR2 SVGAGI. The CDR3 has 13 amino acids. The CDR3 region is CASSYQGSTEAFF. The CDR3 bases are TGTGCCAGCAGTTACCAGGGGAGCACTGAAGCTTTCTTT.

The rearrangement joins TRBV28 to TRBJ2-1, with D possibly being TRBD2 (5 bases). Germline-derived CDR1 and CDR2 are MDHEN and SYDVKM. V was clipped by 7 bases and J by 3 bases, with 28 bases between them. This CDR3 comprises 19 residues. The CDR3 sequence: CASKTLRAGGLAVYNEQFF. The CDR3 DNA is TGTGCCAGCAAAACCCTACGGGCAGGCGGGCTAGCTGTCTACAATGAGCAGTTCTTC.

The chain joins TRBV7-9 to TRBJ2-7; D not certain. Germline CDR1 and CDR2: SEHNR and FQNEAQ (reference sequence). V was cut by 5 bases and J by 2 bases, with 10 bases left in between. The CDR3 covers 13 residues. The CDR3 loop is CASSRDAAYEQYF. The CDR3 DNA sequence: TGTGCCAGCAGCCGCGACGCCGCCTACGAGCAGTACTTC.

The chain combines TRBV29-1 with TRBJ1-1; D gene uncertain. The CDR3 length is 14 residues. V was shortened by 2 bases and J by 4 bases, with 14 bases between the two germline ends. Germline CDR1 and CDR2: SQVTM and ANQGSEA. The CDR3 DNA sequence: TGCAGCGTTGAAAGGGAGGGTTTAGCCACTGAAGCTTTCTTT. Translation: CSVEREGLATEAFF.

This chain links TRBV27 with TRBJ2-3; D unresolved. Germline V CDR1 and CDR2: MNHEY, SMNVEV (reference sequence). The ends were cut back, 2 bases at V and 6 bases at J, with 9 bases in the middle. The CDR3 totals 13 residues. CDR3 amino acids: CASSLTHKDTQYF. In DNA form, the CDR3 reads TGTGCCAGCAGTTTAACTCACAAGGATACGCAGTATTTT.

The V call is TRBV6-5, the J call TRBJ2-7, with D possibly being TRBD1 (7 bases). This CDR3 has 14 residues. The V and J ends lost 2 bases and 7 bases respectively, with 15 bases between them. Germline V gene sequence: CDR1 MNHEY, CDR2 SVGAGI. The CDR3 DNA reads TGTGCCAGCAGTTACACGGCCAGGGGGGAAGAGCAGTACTTC. Its translation: CASSYTARGEEQYF.

A remark on this clone: Germline and junction disagree at one end, which may indicate a read error. This rearrangement joins TRBV7-7 to TRBJ2-1; 8 nucleotides match TRBD1. There are 14 residues in the CDR3. Germline V gene lookup returns CDR1 SSHAT and CDR2 FNYEAQ (reference sequence). CDR3 nucleotide sequence: TGTGCTAGCAGCGAACGACAGGGGAACAATGAGCAGTTCTTC. Amino acid sequence: CASSERQGNNEQFF.

CDR3 region: CASSSRGHYEQYF. The CDR3 bases are TGTGCCAGCAGCTCGCGTGGACACTACGAGCAGTACTTC. The gene calls are TRBV5-6 and TRBJ2-7, with a tentative D call TRBD1 (5 bases). The CDR3 covers 13 residues. Trimming pared 3 bases from V and 3 bases from J, leaving 10 bases between. Germline V gene lookup returns CDR1 SGHDT and CDR2 YYEEEE.

This CDR3 is CASSVSYGAKNTEAFF. CDR3 DNA sequence: TGTGCCAGCAGCGTGAGTTATGGGGCCAAGAACACTGAAGCTTTCTTT. J is TRBJ1-1 and V is TRBV9, with D perhaps TRBD1 (5 bases). In germline, CDR1 is SGDLS, CDR2 YYNGEE. Trimming stripped 2 bases from V and 1 base from J, with 15 bases between. CDR3 length: 16 residues.

This chain joins TRBV7-3 and TRBJ2-2; perhaps TRBD2 as D (6 bases). With 5 bases removed from V and 5 bases from J, the gap between germline ends came to 24 bases. The CDR3 has 18 residues. Germline CDR1 is SGHTA and CDR2 is FQGTGA. Here the CDR3 DNA reads TGTGCCAGCAGCGCACACCCCCTGGCGGAGGGTTCAACCGGGGAGCTGTTTTTT. It is translated as CASSAHPLAEGSTGELFF. Looking up the rest from reference TRBV7-3 and TRBJ2-2 gives the full variable domain: GAGVSQTPSNKVTEKGKYVELRCDPISGHTALYWYRQSLGQGPEFLIYFQGTGAADDSGLPNDRFFAVRPEGSVSTLKIQRTERGDSAVYLCASSAHPLAEGSTGELFFGEGSRLTVL.

CDR3 in DNA: TGTGCCAGCAGTGATATAGGTGGCAGGCTGAGCACAGATACGCAGTATTTT. The encoded protein is CASSDIGGRLSTDTQYF. This chain links TRBV11-2 with TRBJ2-3; no reliable D call. Between the trimmed V and J ends, which lost 6 bases and 0 bases, there was a span of 19 bases. The CDR3 extends over 17 amino acids. Germline values: CDR1 SGHAT, CDR2 FQNNGV.